The clone carrying this T cell receptor beta chain was detected only a few times. Its antigen is currently unknown. This entry is derived from a study of T cell responses to AZD1222 COVID-19 vaccine. Assay used: immunoSEQ multiplex PCR; TCRdb lists only in-frame clones, some missing. This repertoire shows about 78,000 clones, just over 90% found once; its top ten account for over 3%. Whole-study results and caveats: Increases in Spike-specific TCR breadth and depth were seen after two AZD1222 doses. Donors were chiefly white British, with a greater number of females, and clonal diversity was perhaps underestimated. Scientists sampled the repertoires only once the peak T cell response had passed.

In germline, CDR1 is SGHDT, CDR2 YYEEEE. The V gene lost 1 base and the J gene lost 4 bases, with 12 bases spanning the gap. This CDR3 spans 14 amino acids. The material was peripheral blood, obtained 28 days after the second AZD1222 dose. The clonotype was recovered from an adult who received the AZD1222 COVID-19 vaccine. The J gene is TRBJ2-7, the V gene TRBV5-6, with D perhaps matching TRBD1 (6 bases). CDR3 bases: TGTGCCAGCAGCTTGTATCAGGGGACATACGAGCAGTACTTC. Residues: CASSLYQGTYEQYF.